The 22 T cell receptor beta chains listed next were all sequenced from one sample in a study of response to subunit inactivated influenza vaccine. TCRdb reprocessed the RT-PCR reads with MiXCR, giving one entry per CDR3 protein. The data hold roughly 670,000 distinct CDR3 sequences, with around 15% observed a single time. The sample consisted of PBMCs from blood, taken less than 15 days before vaccination. These receptors were obtained from a middle-aged man who received an inactivated influenza vaccine.

J is TRBJ2-5 and V is TRBV7-2; D unclear. The CDR3 contains 12 residues. The V gene lost 5 bases and the J gene lost 1 base, with 5 bases spanning the gap. Per germline, CDR1 SGHTA and CDR2 FQGNSA. The CDR3 sequence: CASSRSQETQYF. The CDR3 bases are TGTGCCAGCAGCCGAAGCCAAGAGACCCAGTACTTC.

The sample holds a few counts of this clonotype. The chain links TRBV29-1 to TRBJ2-3; TRBD2 aligns across 12 bases. Germline loops: CDR1 SQVTM, CDR2 ANQGSEA. CDR3 length: 15 amino acids. The J segment lost 5 bases and the V segment lost 6 bases, leaving 9 bases of the junction unmatched. The CDR3 region is CSVAGLAGWGDTQYF. The CDR3 DNA follows: TGCAGCGTGGCAGGACTAGCGGGATGGGGAGATACGCAGTATTTT.

The rearrangement links TRBV15 to TRBJ2-4; D gene unclear. With 0 bases removed from V and 0 bases from J, the gap between germline ends came to 12 bases. Germline CDR1 LNHNV, CDR2 YYDKDF (reference sequence). The CDR3 is 17 residues long. The CDR3 nucleotides are TGTGCCACCAGCAGAGAAAGGTCAGGTCTAGCCAAAAACATTCAGTACTTC. It translates to CATSRERSGLAKNIQYF.

This clonotype was picked up many times. The chain carries TRBV3-1 and TRBJ2-1, with 9 positions matching TRBD1. CDR1 and CDR2 (germline): LGHDT, YNNKEL (reference sequence). The junction had 9 bases not matched to a gene; V was cut back by 4 bases and J by 5 bases. CDR3 length: 16 amino acids. Written as DNA, the CDR3 is TGTGCCAGCAGCCGAGACGGACAGGGGCCCCACAATGAGCAGTTCTTC. The encoded protein is CASSRDGQGPHNEQFF.

This clonotype occurred many times. Germline is not matched at one junction end, which may reflect a read error. This sequence joins TRBV27 and TRBJ2-3; D is uncertain. This CDR3 is built from 13 residues. Germline CDR1 reads MNHEY; CDR2 reads SMNVEV (reference sequence). The CDR3, as DNA: TGTGCCAGCAGCTTATTTGGCACAGATACGCAGTATTTT. It is translated as CASSLFGTDTQYF.

This chain links TRBV24-1 with TRBJ2-1; D gene unclear. CDR1 is KGHDR and CDR2 is SFDVKD in the germline V gene. Trimming took 0 bases from V and 6 from J, leaving 11 bases between them. The CDR3 runs 15 residues. CDR3 coding DNA: TGTGCCACCAGTGATTTGGTCGATGGCGGCAATGAGCAGTTCTTC. Its protein product is CATSDLVDGGNEQFF.

The chain is built from TRBV6-5 and TRBJ1-1; D gene ambiguous. CDR1 and CDR2 (germline): MNHEY, SVGAGI. This CDR3 has 13 amino acids. V was shortened by 2 bases and J by 1 base, with 5 bases between the two germline ends. CDR3 DNA: TGTGCCAGCAGTTACAAGGGGAACACTGAAGCTTTCTTT. Protein sequence: CASSYKGNTEAFF.

This sequence joins TRBV28 and TRBJ2-4; no firm D call. The CDR3 spans 15 residues. Germline loops: CDR1 MDHEN, CDR2 SYDVKM. Trimming removed 5 bases from V and 0 bases from J, with 11 bases in between. This CDR3 reads CASSDPPGAKNIQYF. CDR3 sequence (DNA): TGTGCCAGCAGTGACCCCCCTGGAGCCAAAAACATTCAGTACTTC. Based on the CDR3 plus reference TRBV28 and TRBJ2-4, the full variable domain is DVKVTQSSRYLVKRTGEKVFLECVQDMDHENMFWYRQDPGLGLRLIYFSYDVKMKEKGDIPEGYSVSREKKERFSLILESASTNQTSMYLCASSDPPGAKNIQYFGAGTRLSVL.

This clonotype came up a few times. J is TRBJ2-1 and V is TRBV7-3; tentative D call: TRBD2 (5 bases). The CDR3 runs 18 residues. Per germline, CDR1 SGHTA and CDR2 FQGTGA. V dropped 1 base and J dropped 5 bases, with 21 bases sitting between them. CDR3 nucleotide sequence: TGTGCCAGCAGCTTAAGCTCGGTGGGCTCCACTAGTAACAATGAGCAGTTCTTC. Residues: CASSLSSVGSTSNNEQFF.

This clonotype was detected a few times. The V gene is TRBV15, the J gene TRBJ2-5; TRBD1 matches at 7 bases. The germline V gene has CDR1 LNHNV and CDR2 YYDKDF (reference sequence). Trimming took 7 bases from V and 5 from J; bases not matched to a gene: 7. This CDR3 has 13 amino acids. In DNA, the CDR3 is TGTGCCACCACGCGACAGGGCGACGAGACCCAGTACTTC. The encoded protein is CATTRQGDETQYF.

The chain uses TRBV7-2 and TRBJ2-1, with no clear D. Trimming removed 1 base at V and 13 bases at J, with 20 bases between. In germline, CDR1 is SGHTA, CDR2 FQGNSA. This CDR3 is built from 15 residues. The CDR3: CASSLDGSPTNRQFF. The CDR3 DNA sequence: TGTGCCAGCAGCTTAGATGGCTCCCCAACAAATCGACAGTTCTTC.

This clonotype was seen at least ten times. The J gene is TRBJ1-4, the V gene TRBV20-1; TRBD1 agrees at 10 bases. The CDR3 is 16 residues long. The V gene's germline CDR1 is DFQATT and CDR2 SNEGSKA (reference sequence). The J segment lost 4 bases and the V segment lost 3 bases, leaving 8 bases of the junction unmatched. CDR3: CSASTGTGAINEKLFF. The CDR3 nucleotides read TGCAGTGCTAGTACCGGGACAGGGGCCATTAATGAAAAACTGTTTTTT.

Only a few counts were recorded for this clonotype. This chain joins TRBV11-2 and TRBJ1-1; D possibly corresponds to TRBD1 (6 bases). V was trimmed by 6 bases and J by 8 bases, leaving 16 bases between them. CDR3 length equals 13 residues. The germline CDR1 and CDR2 sequences are SGHAT and FQNNGV. CDR3 in amino acids: CASRSTGGLEAFF. The CDR3 bases are TGTGCCAGCAGATCGACAGGCGGGTTAGAAGCTTTCTTT.

There are a few counts of this clonotype. The J gene is TRBJ1-1, the V gene TRBV20-1; D is unresolved. Germline V gives CDR1 DFQATT, CDR2 SNEGSKA (reference sequence). The CDR3 has 13 amino acids. This CDR3 reads CRGTDVLNTEAFF. CDR3 DNA: TGCAGGGGTACAGACGTTTTGAACACTGAAGCTTTCTTT.

In its sample, this clonotype was seen a few times. The rearrangement links TRBV20-1 to TRBJ2-7; possible D gene TRBD2, 6 bases. CDR3 size: 12 residues. Looked up from germline, CDR1 is DFQATT and CDR2 is SNEGSKA (reference sequence). The V and J ends lost 6 bases and 0 bases respectively, with 9 bases between them. Here the CDR3 DNA reads TGCAGTGCCTGGCGGGACTCCTACGAGCAGTACTTC. It yields the protein CSAWRDSYEQYF.

This clonotype turned up a few times. The gene calls are TRBV5-1 and TRBJ1-1; possibly TRBD1 for D (6 bases). V was pared by 0 bases and J by 1 base, with 10 bases between. Germline values: CDR1 SGHRS, CDR2 YFSETQ. The CDR3 loop spans 15 amino acids. The DNA for the CDR3 is TGCGCCAGCAGCTTGGCCGCAGGGGCGAACACTGAAGCTTTCTTT. As protein: CASSLAAGANTEAFF. Together with reference TRBV5-1 and TRBJ1-1, the CDR3 gives the full variable domain: KAGVTQTPRYLIKTRGQQVTLSCSPISGHRSVSWYQQTPGQGLQFLFEYFSETQRNKGNFPGRFSGRQFSNSRSEMNVSTLELGDSALYLCASSLAAGANTEAFFGQGTRLTVV.

CDR3 nucleotides: TGCGCCAGCAGCCAAGATCTGGACAGGGCAGAGACCCAGTACTTC. Protein product: CASSQDLDRAETQYF. This chain uses TRBV4-3 with TRBJ2-5, with 8 bases matching TRBD1. CDR1 and CDR2 from the germline V gene are LGHNA and YSLEER. V was clipped by 0 bases and J by 4 bases; unmatched bases: 4. CDR3 length: 15 amino acids.

This clonotype has more than one count but fewer than ten. The V call is TRBV5-1, the J call TRBJ2-7; possibly TRBD2 for D (6 bases). With 0 bases removed from V and 3 bases from J, the gap between germline ends came to 13 bases. This CDR3 contains 15 residues. In germline, CDR1 is SGHRS, CDR2 YFSETQ. The DNA of the CDR3 is TGCGCCAGCAGCTTGGAACGGGGGAGAATCTACGAGCAGTACTTC. It encodes CASSLERGRIYEQYF.

The J gene is TRBJ2-1, the V gene TRBV12-3 or TRBV12-4; 10 bases line up with TRBD2. V trimming: 4 bases; J trimming: 4 bases; junction bases outside the gene matches: 10. This CDR3 is built from 17 residues. DNA of the CDR3: TGTGCCAGCAGTTGGCTAGCGGGAGAAGGTATTTACAATGAGCAGTTCTTC. It encodes CASSWLAGEGIYNEQFF.

The chain employs TRBV12-3 or TRBV12-4 and TRBJ1-5; 10 bases are shared with TRBD1. The CDR3 spans 15 residues. V gave up 5 bases and J gave up 4 bases; unmatched junction bases: 5. CDR3 sequence reads: CASSIRGQGNQPQHF. The CDR3 bases are TGTGCCAGCAGTATCCGGGGACAGGGGAATCAGCCCCAGCATTTT.

The chain recombines TRBV12-3 or TRBV12-4 with TRBJ2-2; tentative D call: TRBD2 (6 bases). V was trimmed by 6 bases and J by 9 bases, leaving 14 bases between them. The CDR3 runs to 13 residues. The CDR3 DNA follows: TGTGCCAGCAGGGAAACTAGCTCCTGGGAGCTGTTTTTT. It yields the protein CASRETSSWELFF.

The chain joins TRBV5-6 to TRBJ2-2; possibly TRBD1 or TRBD2 for D (5 bases each). The CDR3 has 15 amino acids. Germline lookup yields CDR1 SGHDT and CDR2 YYEEEE. Trimming left V 1 base short and J 9 bases short, with 16 bases between. The CDR3, as DNA: TGTGCCAGCAGCTTGCAAGGGACGGGCCCCCGGGAGCTGTTTTTT. Protein: CASSLQGTGPRELFF.